One sample yielded the 3 T cell receptor beta chains listed below, sequenced in a study of control samples from healthy donors and cancer patients. Sequencing was performed with immunoSEQ multiplex PCR; in TCRdb, only in-frame clones are kept and a portion is missing. The table has 150,000 to 200,000 clones, under 95% seen once. Sequencing used blood. These receptors came from a woman aged 18-29 years in good health.

The chain joins TRBV28 to TRBJ1-4, with D uncertain. The CDR3 is 12 amino acids. V was shortened by 3 bases and J by 8 bases, with 7 bases between the two germline ends. Germline CDR1 is MDHEN and CDR2 is SYDVKM. The CDR3, as DNA: TGTGCCAGCAGTTTCCGATGGGAAAAACTGTTTTTT. This gives the protein CASSFRWEKLFF.

The chain combines TRBV6-5 with TRBJ1-6; 9 bases fit TRBD1. CDR1 and CDR2 from the germline V gene are MNHEY and SVGAGI. CDR3 length: 14 amino acids. With V trimmed by 6 bases and J by 8 bases, 5 bases remained unmatched. The CDR3 nucleotides read TGTGCCAGCAGCCGGGACAGGGACTATTCACCCCTCCACTTT. Translation: CASSRDRDYSPLHF.

Comments on this clone: A junction boundary mismatches the germline segment, possibly from a read error. The rearrangement uses TRBV7-7 and TRBJ2-3, with 8 bases that match TRBD1. The CDR3 runs to 13 residues. Germline values: CDR1 SSHAT, CDR2 FNYEAQ (reference sequence). CDR3 in DNA: TGTGCTAGCAGCAACGACAGGGGTGATACGCAGTATTTT. It codes for CASSNDRGDTQYF.